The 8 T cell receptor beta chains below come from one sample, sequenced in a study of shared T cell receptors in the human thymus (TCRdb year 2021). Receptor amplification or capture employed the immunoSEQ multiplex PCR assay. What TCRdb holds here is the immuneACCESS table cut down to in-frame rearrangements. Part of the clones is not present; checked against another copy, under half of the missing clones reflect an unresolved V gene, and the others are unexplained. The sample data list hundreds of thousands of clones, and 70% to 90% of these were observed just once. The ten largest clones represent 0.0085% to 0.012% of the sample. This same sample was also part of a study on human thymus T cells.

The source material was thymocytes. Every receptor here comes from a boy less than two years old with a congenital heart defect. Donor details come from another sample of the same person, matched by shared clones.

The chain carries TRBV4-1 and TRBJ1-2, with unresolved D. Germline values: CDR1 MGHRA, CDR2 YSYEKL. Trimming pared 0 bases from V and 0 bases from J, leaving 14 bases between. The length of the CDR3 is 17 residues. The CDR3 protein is CASSQDSAQRANYGYTF. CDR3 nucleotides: TGCGCCAGCAGCCAAGATTCGGCCCAGCGAGCTAACTATGGCTACACCTTC.

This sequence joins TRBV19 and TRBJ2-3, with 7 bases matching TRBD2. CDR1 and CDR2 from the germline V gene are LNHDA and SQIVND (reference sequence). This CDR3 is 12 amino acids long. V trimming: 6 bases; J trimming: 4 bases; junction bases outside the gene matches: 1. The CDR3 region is CASRGRADTQYF. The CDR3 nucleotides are TGTGCCAGTAGGGGGAGGGCAGATACGCAGTATTTT. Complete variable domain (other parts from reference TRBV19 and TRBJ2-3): DGGITQSPKYLFRKEGQNVTLSCEQNLNHDAMYWYRQDPGQGLRLIYYSQIVNDFQKGDIAEGYSVSREKKESFPLTVTSAQKNPTAFYLCASRGRADTQYFGPGTRLTVL.

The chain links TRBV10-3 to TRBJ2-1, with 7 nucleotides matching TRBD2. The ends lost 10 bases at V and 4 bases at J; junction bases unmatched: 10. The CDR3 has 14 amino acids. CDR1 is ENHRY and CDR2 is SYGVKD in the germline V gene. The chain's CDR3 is CATQTSSSYNEQFF. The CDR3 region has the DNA TGTGCCACTCAGACTAGCAGCAGTTACAATGAGCAGTTCTTC.

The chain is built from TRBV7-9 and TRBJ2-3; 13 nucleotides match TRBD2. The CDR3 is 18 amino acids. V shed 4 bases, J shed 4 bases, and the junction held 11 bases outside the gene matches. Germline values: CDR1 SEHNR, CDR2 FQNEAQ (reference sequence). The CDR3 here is CASSSTGLAGEVADTQYF. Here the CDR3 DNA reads TGTGCCAGCAGCTCAACCGGACTAGCGGGAGAAGTGGCAGATACGCAGTATTTT.

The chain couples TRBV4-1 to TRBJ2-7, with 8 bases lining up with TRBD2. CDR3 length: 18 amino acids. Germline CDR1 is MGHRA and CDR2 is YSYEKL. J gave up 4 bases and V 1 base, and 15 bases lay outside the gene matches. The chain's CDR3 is CASSQVESGSPGKYEQYF. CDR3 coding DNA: TGCGCCAGCAGCCAAGTGGAAAGCGGGAGCCCCGGGAAATACGAGCAGTACTTC.

The CDR3 reads CASSPDRSGFYGYTF. CDR3 nucleotide sequence: TGTGCCAGCAGCCCAGACAGGTCGGGCTTCTATGGCTACACCTTC. J is TRBJ1-2 and V is TRBV5-6; TRBD1 is a possible D gene (6 bases). This CDR3 contains 15 residues. V lost 4 bases and J 4 bases, leaving 17 bases between the germline ends. Germline V gene data show CDR1 as SGHDT and CDR2 as YYEEEE.

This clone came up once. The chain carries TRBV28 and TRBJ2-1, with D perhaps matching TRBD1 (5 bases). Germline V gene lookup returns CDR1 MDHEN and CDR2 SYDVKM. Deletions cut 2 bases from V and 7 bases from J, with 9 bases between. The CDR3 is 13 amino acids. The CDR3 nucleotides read TGTGCCAGCAGTTTAGGGGCGTGGAATGAGCAGTTCTTC. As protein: CASSLGAWNEQFF.

Here the CDR3 DNA reads TGTGCCAGCACCCCCGGGACAGGGGACTATGGCTACACCTTC. It specifies CASTPGTGDYGYTF. J is TRBJ1-2 and V is TRBV7-3, with TRBD1 matching 10 bases. Germline CDR1 is SGHTA and CDR2 is FQGTGA. The CDR3 is 14 residues long. V dropped 7 bases and J dropped 3; count of bases not matched to a gene: 5.